Listed below are T cell receptor beta chains from one sample, sequenced in a study of blood T cell repertoires in COVID-19. The assay was immunoSEQ multiplex PCR, and TCRdb's table has in-frame clones only and misses some. The sample contains roughly 77,000 clones, under 80% of which appear only once. Material for sequencing was peripheral blood. The receptors here all came from a human donor in a cohort sampled during active COVID-19. Each CDR3 is given with its conserved first and last residue. Fields, in order: D gene, V gene, J gene, clone size, CDR3 DNA, CDR3 protein. D genes are given only for firm matches. Where a row states a size, it is once, few, many or the class of an expanded clone; other rows omit it.

NA,TRBV4-3,TRBJ1-2,few,TGCGCCAGCAGCCAAGCTGACAGCACCTATGGCTACACCTTC,CASSQADSTYGYTF
NA,TRBV6-5,TRBJ2-7,NA,TGTGCCAGCAGTTACGGGTTTAGCACCTACGAGCAGTACTTC,CASSYGFSTYEQYF
TRBD2,TRBV6-5,TRBJ2-3,NA,TGTGCCAGCAGTTTAGCGGGGGGTAAAGATACGCAGTATTTT,CASSLAGGKDTQYF
NA,TRBV4-1,TRBJ1-2,few,TGCGCCAGCAGCCAGTTGGACGGAGGAAACTATGGCTACACCTTC,CASSQLDGGNYGYTF
NA,TRBV4-1,TRBJ2-5,NA,TGCGCCAGCAGCCGTACCGGAGGTGGGGGGGCCACAAGCAAAGAGACCCAGTACTTC,CASSRTGGGGATSKETQYF
TRBD1,TRBV11-2,TRBJ2-1,NA,TGTGCCAGCAGCTTACGACAGGGGGCTCTCGAGCAGTTCTTC,CASSLRQGALEQFF
TRBD2,TRBV10-1,TRBJ2-2,NA,TGCGCCAGCAGTGAGAATAGCGGGGGGATCGGGGAGCTGTTTTTT,CASSENSGGIGELFF
TRBD2,TRBV5-4,TRBJ2-7,NA,TGTGCCAGCAGCTTGGCTAGCGGAGACGAGCAGTACTTC,CASSLASGDEQYF
TRBD1,TRBV5-1,TRBJ1-6,NA,TGCGCCAGCAGCAGAACGACAGGGCGCGATTCACCCCTCCACTTT,CASSRTTGRDSPLHF
NA,TRBV7-2,TRBJ2-1,NA,TGTGCCAGCAGCTCGGGACTTGCCTACAATGAGCAGTTCTTC,CASSSGLAYNEQFF
NA,TRBV5-1,TRBJ1-1,NA,TGCGCCAGCAGCACTTCGGGGGGAGTTGGCACTGAAGCTTTCTTT,CASSTSGGVGTEAFF
TRBD2,TRBV7-2,TRBJ2-5,NA,TGTGCCAGCAGCTTATGGGGGGGGGTGGAGACCCAGTACTTC,CASSLWGGVETQYF
NA,TRBV4-1,TRBJ2-3,once,TGCGCCAGCAGCCAAAGGACAGGCGGAGGGAGCACAGATACGCAGTATTTT,CASSQRTGGGSTDTQYF
TRBD2,TRBV28,TRBJ2-7,NA,TGTGCCAGCAGCCAGCCGCCTAGCGGGGGCTCCTACGAGCAGTACTTC,CASSQPPSGGSYEQYF
TRBD2,TRBV7-9,TRBJ2-1,NA,TGTGCCAGCAGCACGGGGACTAGCGGGGGGATGACCTACAATGAGCAGTTCTTC,CASSTGTSGGMTYNEQFF
TRBD1,TRBV18,TRBJ2-7,NA,TGTGCCAGCTCACCCCCGACAGGGGCGGGCGGCTCCTACGAGCAGTACTTC,CASSPPTGAGGSYEQYF
NA,TRBV6-5,TRBJ1-2,NA,TGTGCCAGCAGTCTTCTCGACAGCGCTAACTATGGCTACACCTTC,CASSLLDSANYGYTF
TRBD1,TRBV6-5,TRBJ2-7,NA,TGTGCCAGCCGGCAGACAGGGCTCGCCTACGAGCAGTACTTC,CASRQTGLAYEQYF
NA,TRBV6-5,TRBJ1-4,NA,TGTGCCAGCAGTTACTCGCGGGTAGGGAGGGATGAAAAACTGTTTTTT,CASSYSRVGRDEKLFF
TRBD2,TRBV11-2,TRBJ2-1,NA,TGTGCCAGCAGCTCCTTCACAGGACTAGCGGGGGGGTACAATGAGCAGTTCTTC,CASSSFTGLAGGYNEQFF
NA,TRBV10-2,TRBJ1-2,NA,TGCGCCAGCAGTGACGCGGGGCTGTTAGGCTACACCTTC,CASSDAGLLGYTF
TRBD2,TRBV7-2,TRBJ2-7,once,TGTGCCAGCAGCTTGGGACTAGCGCTCTCCTACGAGCAGTACTTC,CASSLGLALSYEQYF